The present TCR beta chain was sequenced within a study of CD8 T cells in ankylosing spondylitis. Findings and caveats of the study: Both synovial fluid and blood in reactive arthritis had previously been reported to carry some motif variants. Significantly higher representation of disease-linked clones was reported for matched ankylosing spondylitis synovial fluid.

V gave up 3 bases and J gave up 13 bases, with 15 bases separating them. CDR3 size: 12 residues. Germline loops: CDR1 SGDLS, CDR2 YYNGEE. This clonotype was counted at least ten times. The antigen is unknown. One entry per CDR3 protein, called by TCRdb with MiXCR from the 5' RACE reads. The table includes approximately 38,000 distinct CDR3 sequences, around 2.9% detected once. The V and J genes are TRBV9 and TRBJ2-3; D assignment may be TRBD1 or TRBD2 (6 bases each). The clonotype was recovered from a male donor with ankylosing spondylitis or in good health (not recorded which). Sequencing was carried out using blood, either unsorted or a sorted T cell fraction (not recorded which). The DNA for the CDR3 is TGTGCCAGCAGCGAGGGGGAGAGGGAGGAGTATTTT. Translated: CASSEGEREEYF.